Presented here are 10 T cell receptor beta chains from one specimen sequenced in a study of vaccination and CD4 T cells after COVID-19 (dated by TCRdb to between 2022 and 2023). For these TCRs, the target antigens are not known. Interpreted using the paper, the treatment or condition label stands for: roughly nine-day PBMC culture with coronavirus spike peptide pools or control peptides (ViraFEST assay). Library preparation employed PCR. The run used an Illumina iSeq 100. TCR sequencing of DNA from cultured CD4+ T cells used the Oncomine TCR Beta short-read assay at the Johns Hopkins FTIC core. Starting from the raw public reads, TCRdb applied fastp trimming at Q25, assembled clones with MiXCR and retained in-frame beta chains. Rows are unified per CDR3 protein, each entry keeping the most common DNA and genes. The sample has thousands of distinct CDR3 sequences on record, less than 85% of them singletons. Around 15% of the sample lies in the top ten.

Sequences were obtained from CD4+ T cells from blood, cultured in vitro. Receptors originate from a human donor who had recovered from COVID-19.

This clonotype has more than one count but fewer than ten. V usage is TRBV19 and J usage is TRBJ1-5, with a possible D match to TRBD1 (5 bases). The ends were cut back, 3 bases at V and 0 bases at J, with 15 bases in the middle. Germline assignment: CDR1 LNHDA and CDR2 SQIVND (reference sequence). The CDR3 has 17 amino acids. The DNA for the CDR3 is TGTGCCAGTAGTATCCGGGGGAACCAGTATAGCAATCAGCCCCAGCATTTT. It encodes CASSIRGNQYSNQPQHF.

The genes are TRBV27 and TRBJ2-1; 7 bases agree with TRBD1. The CDR3 spans 15 residues. The germline V gene has CDR1 MNHEY and CDR2 SMNVEV (reference sequence). With V trimmed by 2 bases and J by 7 bases, 8 bases remained unmatched. The CDR3 region is CASSLRMGQLNEQFF. CDR3 DNA sequence: TGTGCCAGCAGTTTAAGGATGGGACAGCTAAATGAGCAGTTCTTC.

The chain links TRBV7-8 to TRBJ1-2, with TRBD1 as a possible D gene (6 bases). Germline V lookup: CDR1 SGHVS, CDR2 FQNEAQ. This CDR3 spans 15 amino acids. V was shortened by 5 bases and J by 5 bases, with 18 bases between the two germline ends. CDR3 DNA: TGTGCCAGCAGCGACCCAATGGCGGACAGATATGGCTACACCTTC. It specifies CASSDPMADRYGYTF.

The sample holds one count of this clonotype. CDR3: CSAQLRDRMNQPQHF. CDR3 DNA sequence: TGCAGTGCCCAACTCCGGGACAGGATGAATCAGCCCCAGCATTTT. The rearrangement joins TRBV20-1 to TRBJ1-5, with 8 bases that match TRBD1. This CDR3 has 15 amino acids. V trimming: 6 bases; J trimming: 4 bases; junction bases outside the gene matches: 11. Germline V gene lookup returns CDR1 DFQATT and CDR2 SNEGSKA (reference sequence).

This sequence joins TRBV20-1 and TRBJ1-5, with 8 bases that match TRBD1. V was pared by 6 bases and J by 3 bases, with 4 bases of the junction left unmatched. The CDR3 consists of 13 residues. From germline, CDR1 is DFQATT and CDR2 SNEGSKA (reference sequence). The CDR3 DNA is TGCAGTGCGCCGGGACAGGCCAATCAGCCCCAGCATTTT. Amino acid sequence: CSAPGQANQPQHF.

This clonotype occurred a few times. The V and J genes are TRBV7-2 and TRBJ2-7, with 11 positions matching TRBD2. J was trimmed by 6 bases and V by 1 base; bases with no gene match: 8. There are 16 residues in the CDR3. Germline V gives CDR1 SGHTA, CDR2 FQGNSA. The CDR3 DNA reads as TGTGCCAGCAGCTTAGGAACTAGCGGGAGACAATCCGAGCAGTACTTC. Translation gives CASSLGTSGRQSEQYF.

V usage is TRBV19 and J usage is TRBJ1-1; D uncertain. CDR1 is LNHDA, CDR2 SQIVND, per germline (reference sequence). This CDR3 contains 15 residues. Trimming stripped 3 bases from V and 3 bases from J, with 14 bases between. The CDR3 here is CASSMVALRDTEAFF. DNA for the CDR3: TGTGCCAGTAGTATGGTGGCTCTAAGGGACACTGAAGCTTTCTTT.

The chain has TRBV6-2 or TRBV6-3 and TRBJ2-1, with TRBD2 identical over 9 bases. Germline values: CDR1 MNHEY, CDR2 SVGEGT. V gave up 2 bases and J gave up 7 bases; unmatched junction bases: 9. CDR3 length equals 16 residues. This CDR3 reads CASSYPLAGVVNEQFF. CDR3 sequence (DNA): TGTGCCAGCAGTTACCCCTTAGCGGGAGTGGTTAATGAGCAGTTCTTC.

The chain employs TRBV5-1 and TRBJ2-7; 8 bases map to TRBD2. This CDR3 is 15 amino acids long. V was pared by 2 bases and J by 6 bases, with 10 bases of the junction left unmatched. Germline V lookup: CDR1 SGHRS, CDR2 YFSETQ. CDR3 residues: CASSFLWSAGGEQYF. The CDR3 DNA sequence: TGCGCCAGCAGCTTCCTTTGGTCCGCGGGGGGCGAGCAGTACTTC.

This clonotype appeared a few times. The chain is built from TRBV20-1 and TRBJ2-2; D might be TRBD2 (5 bases). Looked up from germline, CDR1 is DFQATT and CDR2 is SNEGSKA (reference sequence). The CDR3 length is 13 residues. Trimming cost V 5 bases and J 4 bases, with 11 bases left between them. As DNA, the CDR3 is TGCAGTGCTTACAAAGGAGGCACCGGGGAGCTGTTTTTT. Translation: CSAYKGGTGELFF.